This TCR beta chain was recorded in a study of T cell repertoires in aging, cancer and after chemotherapy (dated by TCRdb to between 2018 and 2021). Concerning the study at large: The donors fell into six age groups ranging from 30 or younger to 70 or older, and each group had at least three individuals. Control TCR repertoires from healthy donors were recorded over several months to years, and clear clonal overlap was observed across re-sampling. The complete dataset included roughly 8.8 million TCR reads. To examine immunoaging and T cell reconstitution after chemotherapy, the study profiled TCR beta repertoires in peripheral blood from healthy donors and cancer patients. The cohort comprised around 210 cancer patients, 85 to 94 with hematological and around 120 with solid cancers, plus 95 healthy donors as a reference group. What the authors observed across the whole study: The authors noted that the repertoire data do not allow conclusions about immunological memory after chemotherapy. Significantly lower blood TCR diversity and higher clonality were observed in untreated patients with hematological or solid cancers than in age-matched healthy donors. Median generation probability increased over the chemotherapy interval in both cancer cohorts, suggesting repertoire reconstitution through rebound thymic output. In healthy donors, the drop in TCR diversity with age came mainly from a loss of richness, whereas in cancer patients a loss of evenness also played a part.

Genomic DNA extracted from peripheral blood, rather than sorted cells or RNA, was used as the source for amplification of TCR beta rearrangements. Using a mixed TRB-A/B primer pool, multiplex touch-down PCR amplified rearranged TRB sequences covering the V, D and J segments. Illumina adapters and sample indices were attached to the amplicons through two consecutive PCR reactions run with Phusion HS II polymerase. After gel purification with the NucleoSpin Gel and PCR Clean-up kit, the amplicons were checked using Qubit and an Agilent 2100 Bioanalyzer. Sequencing of libraries was carried out on an Illumina MiSeq in 600-cycle, single-indexed, paired-end runs. The study's own analysis went as follows. MiXCR versions 2.12 and 3.0.5 were used to process the TRB sequences. A clone was defined as each unique CDR3 nucleotide sequence, and only productive sequences supported by at least two reads were kept. The repertoire metrics were Shannon diversity, evenness, clonality (calculated as one minus evenness), and diversity profiles parameterized by alpha from 0 to 5. Generation probabilities of clones in paired pre- and post-chemotherapy samples were computed with the IGoR algorithm. TCRdb reprocessed the public reads (quality trimming at Q25 with fastp, clone calling with MiXCR) and kept in-frame beta chains. A single entry per CDR3 protein holds the most common genes and DNA from its merged rows. TCRdb's processing, not the study's, gives the V and J calls here. The sample yields approximately 3,500 distinct CDR3 sequences; around 35% were counted once. The ten largest clones represent about 49% of the sample.

From cysteine to phenylalanine, the CDR3 is 14 amino acids long. The sequence is cut down to CDR3 DNA, 42 bases in frame from base 1. As encoded in the germline V gene (reference sequence), CDR1 is LNHDA while CDR2 is SQIVND. As for this clonotype: What antigen it recognizes has not been identified. A read error may account for a junction end that differs from germline.

The source is a human donor in good health. The sequenced sample consisted of blood. The chain links TRBV19 with TRBJ2-1; TRBD1 is a weak D gene call, 6 bases matching. The nucleotide sequence is given as TGTACCAGTAGCTGGGGGCGCGGAGCCAATGAGCAGTTCTTC. Translated, this is CTSSWGRGANEQFF. Reference TRBV19 and TRBJ2-1 proteins supply the regions before and after the CDR3; the full variable domain is: DGGITQSPKYLFRKEGQNVTLSCEQNLNHDAMYWYRQDPGQGLRLIYYSQIVNDFQKGDIAEGYSVSREKKESFPLTVTSAQKNPTAFYLCTSSWGRGANEQFFGPGTRLTVL.